What follows are 22 T cell receptor beta chains derived from one specimen sequenced in a study of blood T cell repertoires in COVID-19. The data were produced by immunoSEQ multiplex PCR, yet TCRdb's version contains in-frame clones alone and is incomplete. The table has more than 85,000 clones, 82% seen once. Sequences were obtained from peripheral blood. These receptors were taken from a man older than 75 with acute or convalescent COVID-19.

The V and J genes are TRBV5-1 and TRBJ1-5; 10 positions agree with TRBD1. Germline CDR1 is SGHRS and CDR2 is YFSETQ. V gave up 4 bases and J gave up 5 bases; unmatched junction bases: 3. This CDR3 is 14 amino acids long. For the CDR3, the DNA is TGCGCCAGCAGCCAGGGGACAGGGGATCAGCCCCAGCATTTT. Translation gives CASSQGTGDQPQHF.

This chain links TRBV6-2 or TRBV6-3 with TRBJ2-7; D is perhaps TRBD1 (6 bases). Trimming took off 0 bases at V and 2 bases at J, with 14 bases between the two ends. Germline CDR1 MNHEY, CDR2 SVGEGT. This CDR3 has 16 residues. The CDR3 sequence is CASSYSNRDNTYEQYF. The CDR3, as DNA: TGTGCCAGCAGTTACTCGAACAGGGACAATACCTACGAGCAGTACTTC.

The chain links TRBV18 to TRBJ2-1; 7 bases fit TRBD1. The CDR3 is made up of 16 amino acids. Germline trimming cut 4 bases from V and 2 bases from J; bases unmatched to any gene: 8. The germline V gene has CDR1 KGHSH and CDR2 LQKENI. The CDR3 region has the DNA TGTGCCAGCTCACACGGGACAGCAAATACCTACAATGAGCAGTTCTTC. Translating it yields CASSHGTANTYNEQFF.

The chain is built from TRBV29-1 and TRBJ1-2; 8 nucleotides align to TRBD1. This CDR3 comprises 14 residues. V was pared by 7 bases and J by 4 bases, with 11 bases of the junction left unmatched. The germline V gene encodes CDR1 SQVTM and CDR2 ANQGSEA. CDR3 loop: CSAGRQGLIYGYTF. The CDR3 region has the DNA TGCAGCGCCGGCCGACAGGGGCTTATCTATGGCTACACCTTC.

The rearrangement joins TRBV19 to TRBJ1-1, with TRBD1 as a possible D gene (5 bases). Germline V gene data show CDR1 as LNHDA and CDR2 as SQIVND (reference sequence). The CDR3 is made up of 13 amino acids. The germline V and J ends were trimmed by 3 bases and 9 bases, with 14 bases remaining between them. The chain's CDR3 is CASSMEYSGKAFF. In DNA form, the CDR3 reads TGTGCCAGTAGTATGGAGTATTCAGGGAAAGCTTTCTTT.

The J gene is TRBJ2-6, the V gene TRBV7-8, with D possibly matching TRBD2 (6 bases). V lost 5 bases and J 2 bases, leaving 10 bases between the germline ends. The CDR3 is made up of 15 amino acids. In germline, CDR1 is SGHVS, CDR2 FQNEAQ. The CDR3 coding sequence is TGTGCCAGCAGCCCGGCGGGAACTGGGGCCAACGTCCTGACTTTC. It translates to CASSPAGTGANVLTF.

This clone was counted only a few times. V usage is TRBV7-9 and J usage is TRBJ2-5, with D unresolved. This CDR3 is built from 14 residues. Trimming took off 2 bases at V and 0 bases at J, with 7 bases between the two ends. Germline values: CDR1 SEHNR, CDR2 FQNEAQ (reference sequence). The CDR3 region is CASSLYTNQETQYF. Written as DNA, the CDR3 is TGTGCCAGCAGCTTATACACAAACCAAGAGACCCAGTACTTC.

This chain joins TRBV28 and TRBJ2-5, with D uncertain. This CDR3 comprises 11 residues. V was shortened by 3 bases and J by 4 bases, with 3 bases between the two germline ends. Germline lookup yields CDR1 MDHEN and CDR2 SYDVKM. CDR3 protein: CASSFRETQYF. DNA of the CDR3: TGTGCCAGCAGTTTCCGAGAGACCCAGTACTTC.

V usage is TRBV3-1 (or the pseudogene TRBV3-2) and J usage is TRBJ2-7, with 8 positions matching TRBD1. J gave up 2 bases and V 7 bases, and 7 bases lay outside the gene matches. Germline-derived CDR1 and CDR2 are LGHDT and YNNKEL (reference sequence). The CDR3 consists of 14 residues. The CDR3 is CASKGTGPPYEQYF. In DNA form, the CDR3 reads TGTGCCAGCAAAGGGACAGGTCCACCCTACGAGCAGTACTTC.

This clone was recorded at least ten times. This sequence joins TRBV7-2 and TRBJ2-5; D is unresolved. Germline-derived CDR1 and CDR2 are SGHTA and FQGNSA. Trimming stripped 1 base from V and 4 bases from J, with 7 bases between. This CDR3 spans 13 amino acids. The CDR3 region is CASSLVLRETQYF. CDR3 bases: TGTGCCAGCAGCTTAGTACTCCGAGAGACCCAGTACTTC.

The V and J genes are TRBV5-1 and TRBJ1-6; possibly TRBD1 for D (5 bases). V lost 2 bases, J lost 2 bases, and 8 bases lay in between. Germline V gene data show CDR1 as SGHRS and CDR2 as YFSETQ. This CDR3 contains 15 residues. CDR3 amino acids: CASSFGATYNSPLHF. The CDR3 nucleotides are TGCGCCAGCAGCTTTGGGGCTACCTATAATTCACCCCTCCACTTT.

The chain uses TRBV10-3 and TRBJ2-7; perhaps TRBD1 as D (5 bases). The CDR3 totals 13 residues. The V and J ends lost 4 bases and 2 bases respectively, with 9 bases between them. Germline loops: CDR1 ENHRY, CDR2 SYGVKD. For the CDR3, the DNA is TGTGCCATCAGTGGGCAACAGGCCTACGAGCAGTACTTC. Translating gives CAISGQQAYEQYF.

The chain recombines TRBV9 with TRBJ2-7, with TRBD1 identical over 8 bases. The CDR3 contains 14 residues. Trimming cost V 3 bases and J 6 bases; bases outside gene matches: 8. CDR1 is SGDLS, CDR2 YYNGEE, per germline. CDR3 in amino acids: CASSARTGQTEQYF. The CDR3 nucleotides read TGTGCCAGCAGCGCACGGACAGGGCAGACCGAGCAGTACTTC.

The genes are TRBV30 and TRBJ1-1; a weak D match, TRBD1 (6 bases). The length of the CDR3 is 11 residues. The germline V and J ends were trimmed by 7 bases and 7 bases, with 13 bases remaining between them. Germline CDR1 reads GTSNPN; CDR2 reads SVGIG (reference sequence). The CDR3 nucleotides are TGTGCCTCATGGACAGTAAATGAAGCTTTCTTT. This encodes CASWTVNEAFF.

This clone came up a few times. The V call is TRBV5-1, the J call TRBJ1-1, with a tentative D call TRBD1 (5 bases). CDR3 length: 12 residues. The germline gives CDR1 SGHRS, CDR2 YFSETQ. V was pared by 5 bases and J by 11 bases, with 16 bases between. CDR3 nucleotide sequence: TGCGCCAGCAGGACAGAGGTGGGTGAGGCTTTCTTT. It is translated as CASRTEVGEAFF.

V and J are TRBV5-1 and TRBJ1-4, with 7 positions matching TRBD1. The V and J ends lost 4 bases and 8 bases, in that order; junction bases with no gene match: 5. Germline V gene data show CDR1 as SGHRS and CDR2 as YFSETQ. The CDR3 is 13 amino acids. The CDR3 nucleotides read TGCGCCAGCAGCCAGGGACAGCCAGAAAAACTGTTTTTT. This translates into CASSQGQPEKLFF.

Written as DNA, the CDR3 is TGTGCCAGCAATAGGCCGGGTCCCGGGGAGCTGTTTTTT. Translated: CASNRPGPGELFF. This chain links TRBV6-6 with TRBJ2-2; D unclear. Germline CDR1 reads MNHNY; CDR2 reads SVGAGI (reference sequence). V dropped 7 bases and J dropped 6 bases, with 12 bases sitting between them. The CDR3 is made up of 13 amino acids.

This rearrangement joins TRBV6-5 to TRBJ2-1; D might be TRBD2 (6 bases). Germline V CDR1 and CDR2: MNHEY, SVGAGI. The CDR3 has 14 residues. Trimming stripped 8 bases from V and 0 bases from J, with 11 bases between. CDR3: CASGAGLSYNEQFF. CDR3 DNA: TGTGCCAGCGGCGCGGGGCTCTCCTACAATGAGCAGTTCTTC.

This clone has more than one count but fewer than ten. The chain carries TRBV20-1 and TRBJ2-1; possibly TRBD2 for D (5 bases). V lost 4 bases to trimming and J lost 7 bases, with 5 bases between them. Germline assignment: CDR1 DFQATT and CDR2 SNEGSKA (reference sequence). The CDR3 runs to 10 residues. In nucleotides, the CDR3 is TGCAGTGCTACGGGAAATGAGCAGTTCTTC. Protein sequence: CSATGNEQFF.

This clone was picked up one time. The CDR3 protein is CATSDQFSYEQYF. Here the CDR3 DNA reads TGTGCCACCAGTGATCAGTTTTCCTACGAGCAGTACTTC. V is TRBV24-1 and J is TRBJ2-7; D gene uncertain. Germline CDR1 KGHDR, CDR2 SFDVKD. The CDR3 extends over 13 amino acids. Trimming took off 3 bases at V and 1 base at J, with 6 bases between the two ends.

This chain connects TRBV7-2 to TRBJ2-6; perhaps TRBD2 as D (5 bases). Trimming stripped 3 bases from V and 4 bases from J, with 10 bases between. This CDR3 is 15 amino acids long. Germline CDR1 and CDR2: SGHTA and FQGNSA. In nucleotides, the CDR3 is TGTGCCAGCAGCTTCACGGGAACCGGGGCCAACGTCCTGACTTTC. Translating it yields CASSFTGTGANVLTF. The complete variable domain, with remaining parts taken from reference TRBV7-2 and TRBJ2-6, reads GAGVSQSPSNKVTEKGKDVELRCDPISGHTALYWYRQSLGQGLEFLIYFQGNSAPDKSGLPSDRFSAERTGGSVSTLTIQRTQQEDSAVYLCASSFTGTGANVLTFGAGSRLTVL.

V is TRBV6-5 and J is TRBJ2-7, with D possibly matching TRBD2 (5 bases). The CDR3 extends over 15 amino acids. V was clipped by 7 bases and J by 1 base, with 17 bases between them. Per the germline V gene, CDR1 is MNHEY and CDR2 is SVGAGI. The CDR3 here is CASMSPGTSSYEQYF. As DNA, the CDR3 is TGTGCCAGCATGTCTCCGGGAACAAGTTCCTACGAGCAGTACTTC.